This T cell receptor beta chain is from a study of regulatory T cells in long-lasting Graves disease (dated by TCRdb to 2020 to 2022). For context, the study as a whole: Antithyroid drugs had been taken for less than 3 months by newly diagnosed Graves' disease patients. This study used TCR sequencing and RNA sequencing of peripheral blood to compare persistent Graves' disease patients against newly diagnosed Graves' disease patients. The study took place in China and was registered as a clinical trial. TCR sequencing covered 13 persistent and approximately 20 newly diagnosed Graves' disease patients, around 33 samples in total.

What the time point label conveys for this sample: newly diagnosed GD, antithyroid drugs for less than 3 months. For both TCR sequencing and RNA sequencing, RNA was extracted from PBMCs using TRIzol. The diagnosis of Graves' disease was made according to American Thyroid Association guidelines. Patients for the study were recruited at an endocrinology department in Xi'an, China. From each patient, around 9.3 milliliters of peripheral blood was collected into an EDTA anticoagulant tube. PBMCs were isolated by Ficoll Paque Plus density gradient separation without further T cell sorting. RNA quality was checked with an Agilent 2100 Bioanalyzer and agarose gel, and concentration with a NanoDrop 2000. Many counts were recorded for this clonotype. The target of this receptor is not known. There are no base qualities to consult, and no much larger clone falls within one base. From cysteine to phenylalanine, the CDR3 is 15 amino acids long. Only the CDR3 portion is preserved as DNA: 45 bases, with reading frame beginning at the first base. Per the germline V gene (reference sequence), LGHDT is the CDR1 and YNNKEL is the CDR2. V is trimmed back by 2 bases and J by 1 base, and the junction contains 1 base that no gene match accounts for.

The research as a whole found: Patients with persistent disease shared more public clonotypes (roughly 2,900) than newly diagnosed patients did (about 970). As a limitation, the authors acknowledged that the small sample size may reduce accuracy. Persistent Graves' disease patients showed lower TCR Shannon entropy and fewer highly expanded clones than newly diagnosed patients, suggesting clonal expansion. Preferential use of TRBV28, TRBJ1-2 and TRBJ2-5 was observed in persistent disease, whereas TRBV20-1 and TRBJ2-1 were favored in newly diagnosed disease. Sequencing and analysis were restricted to the TCR beta chain. Because the primary lesion, thyroid tissue, could not be accessed, the study looked at peripheral blood alone.

The method was multiplex PCR. Sequenced using an Illumina HiSeq 4000. iRepertoire HTBI primers and Arm-PCR amplification of CDR3 regions were used to construct TCR beta libraries. PCR products were gel purified before sequencing. Turning to the authors' computational methods: Across samples, 60 to 80 TRBV and 13 to 15 TRBJ segments were identified and used for gene usage analysis of CDR3 amino acid clonotypes. Filtered high-quality paired reads were merged into contigs using COPE and FqMerger. BLAST was used to align contigs to IMGT TRBV, TRBD and TRBJ reference genes, and CDR3 was defined according to IMGT. Any clonotype with a frequency above 0.1% was counted as a highly expanded clone. Repertoire diversity was measured by Shannon entropy, and V-J evenness by the Gini coefficient. A clonotype found in more than one individual was treated as public. TCRdb reworked the public reads: Q25 trimming with fastp, MiXCR clone assembly, productive beta chains retained. CDR3 protein sequences are deduplicated, and each keeps its most common genes and DNA. TCRdb, not the original authors, processed these V and J calls. Within this sample are 550,000 or so distinct CDR3 sequences, with more than 10% of them counted one time only. The ten largest make up approximately 9% of the sample.

The same specimen was also included in a second study, on T cells in Graves' hyperthyroidism and ophthalmopathy. The second study reports: A patient counted as having stable Graves' hyperthyroidism if no progression to ophthalmopathy occurred over 18 months of follow-up. Hyperthyroidism patients were newly diagnosed, had a disease duration of under 2 months, and were aged 18 to 65 years. The study excluded patients with uncontrolled infections, other autoimmune diseases, pregnancy or lactation. Clinical symptoms, serum thyroxine and TRAb, thyroid ultrasound, and orbital computed tomography formed the basis for the diagnoses. For the first round of RT-PCR on the TCR CDR3, the HTBI primer set was used together with the Qiagen OneStep RT-PCR kit. Most expanded thyroid clonotypes (frequency above 0.001) were also detected in blood, a finding suggesting that blood repertoires may reflect thyroid immune responses. Ophthalmopathy was separated from stable hyperthyroidism by a 13 V-J signature model, with around 90% sensitivity and roughly 81% specificity obtained in cross-validation and 80%/75% obtained in testing. In validation, the model predicted progression to ophthalmopathy a median of about 6.5 months before onset, with around 70% sensitivity and roughly 77% specificity. To identify distinguishing TCR V-J signatures, a discovery cohort of about a hundred patients was used, comprising 40 to 45 with Graves' ophthalmopathy and some 57 with stable Graves' hyperthyroidism. An independent validation cohort of about 20 hyperthyroidism patients and 17 patients who later progressed to ophthalmopathy tested prospective prediction of ophthalmopathy. The roughly 90 discovery patients were divided at random into training and test sets in a 7:3 ratio. Thyroid tissue and blood T-cell repertoires from six Graves' hyperthyroidism patients were also compared in the study. Following sampling, methimazole starting at 30 mg daily was given to hyperthyroidism patients, and high-dose intravenous methylprednisolone was given to ophthalmopathy patients. Libraries were constructed in a second round of multiplex PCR, after which size selection and purification were performed. The libraries were sequenced on an Illumina HiSeq2000 using paired-end 100 bp reads. SOAPnuke was used to process the raw data, throwing out any read that contained adapters or uncalled bases, had a mean Phred below 15, or lacked an exact constant-primer or identifier match. High-quality paired reads were merged with COPE v1.2.5, and unique nucleotide sequences were defined as clonotypes. MiTCR v1.1 was used to align the clonotypes against IMGT TRBV, TRBD and TRBJ reference segments. Only V-J combinations with frequency above 0.0001, covering 99% to 99.2% of repertoires, were analysed. The TCS score was defined as F50 (clonal expansion) divided by E x V (chaos), with BLOSUM62-based TCRdist calculated between CDR3 peptides within each V-J. Welch's t-statistics and random forest reduced just over 500 V-J features to 13, which were used in a naive Bayes classifier (R e1071). No statistical method was used to set the sample size in advance, and investigators knew the group allocation. The paper describes TCR Vbeta CDR3 sequencing of 135 peripheral blood samples, made up of approximately 40 ophthalmopathy patients, roughly 80 hyperthyroidism patients and 17 progressor patients.

The clonotype comes from a young woman with Graves disease. Donor details come from another sample of the same person, matched by shared clones. Rearrangement joined TRBV3-1 to TRBJ2-3, and 9 junction bases match TRBD2. The specimen comprised peripheral blood mononuclear cells (PBMCs), sampled at new diagnosis, from a patient treated with antithyroid drugs. The bases read TGTGCCAGCAGCCAACTAGCGGGGCGCACAGATACGCAGTATTTT. Its amino acids are CASSQLAGRTDTQYF.